This TCR beta chain was retrieved from a study of CD8 T cell repertoires and HIV-1 epitope variants. Study at large: Separate wells received one of Twenty-five Gag or Nef variant peptides. Controls were a CMV, EBV and flu peptide pool, Ebola AY9 negative control, and no-peptide well.

Study-wide results and caveats: Nine TCR beta clonotypes were antigen-specific, six apparently recognizing autologous or escape variants.

This clone came up a few times. The antigen is undetermined. Repertoires were generated with immunoSEQ multiplex PCR, while TCRdb's copy carries only in-frame clones and drops some. The sample records 5,000 or so clones, around 68% being singletons. The TCR was taken from a male donor with HIV. The sequencing sample was made of cultured CD8+ T cells derived from PBMCs.

CDR3 nucleotide sequence: TGTGCCAGCAGTGAAGCAAGGGTAGGCACAGATACGCAGTATTTT. Its translation: CASSEARVGTDTQYF. The chain employs TRBV6-1 and TRBJ2-3; D gene uncertain. Germline V gene data show CDR1 as MNHNS and CDR2 as SASEGT. The CDR3 has 15 residues. Between the trimmed V and J ends, which lost 0 bases and 1 base, there was a span of 8 bases.